This T cell receptor (beta chain) was documented in a study of T cell repertoires in cytomegalovirus infection. This clonotype was recorded a few times. The antigen is undetermined. MiXCR was run by TCRdb on the reads, yielding one entry per CDR3 protein. The profile covers about 360,000 distinct CDR3 sequences, with 18% appearing a single time and roughly 9% taken by the ten largest. General study points: Cumulative frequency (of public TCR beta family members) identified carriers of CMV plus the relevant HLA. The study found HLA-C-restricted CMV-specific TCR beta clonotypes dominating the ex vivo response.

The CDR3 covers 17 residues. The germline V and J ends were trimmed by 1 base and 2 bases, with 15 bases remaining between them. Per the germline V gene, CDR1 is SEHNR and CDR2 is FQNEAQ (reference sequence). The sequence was collected from a human donor in good health (CMV status not recorded). Some clones in this sample may be carry-over from other donors' samples. The sequencing sample was made of PBMCs. This chain uses TRBV7-9 with TRBJ1-3; D possibly corresponds to TRBD1 (5 bases). The CDR3 is CASSLGRLGATGNTIYF. For the CDR3, the DNA is TGTGCCAGCAGCTTAGGTCGCCTTGGGGCGACTGGAAACACCATATATTTT.